This T cell receptor beta chain was sequenced for a study of T cell repertoires in cytomegalovirus infection. Study in general: Signatures in public TCR beta sequences pointed to both CMV infection and matching HLA type.

MiXCR was run by TCRdb on the reads, yielding one entry per CDR3 protein. This sample has some 100,000 distinct CDR3 sequences, with 20% to 30% found just once. This clonotype was seen a few times. Its antigen is currently unknown. Points from the study as a whole: Based on cumulative public TCR beta family frequency, carriers of CMV plus the relevant HLA were identified. The study found HLA-C-restricted CMV-specific TCR beta clonotypes dominating the ex vivo response.

V shed 7 bases and J shed 4 bases, with 13 bases lying between them. The CDR3 is 14 residues long. CDR1 is SEHNR and CDR2 is FQNEAQ in the germline V gene (reference sequence). The TCR sequence derives from a human donor in good health (CMV status not recorded). Some clones in this sample may be carry-over from other donors' samples. The chain joins TRBV7-9 to TRBJ2-2; D gene ambiguous. Sequences were obtained from CD8+ T cells from PBMCs. The DNA of the CDR3 is TGTGCCAGCAAAGCTATGGACCGCACCGGGGAGCTGTTTTTT. It codes for CASKAMDRTGELFF.